The source of this TCR beta chain is a study of T cells in Graves' hyperthyroidism and ophthalmopathy. Germline CDR1 reads MGHRA; CDR2 reads YSYEKL. Trimming stripped 4 bases from V and 2 bases from J, with 18 bases between. This CDR3 spans 16 amino acids. Researchers amplified the TCR beta CDR3 regions from RNA transcripts. RT-PCR in the first round (using the HTBI primer set) targeted the TCR CDR3. MiXCR, applied by TCRdb to the multiplex PCR reads, yields one record per CDR3 protein. This table holds 500,000 to 600,000 distinct CDR3 sequences, 46% found once. For this clonotype: Antigen: not known.

These patients, aged 18 to 65, had recently diagnosed hyperthyroidism lasting under 2 months. Broader study findings: Among thyroid clonotypes expanded above 0.001, most also appeared in blood.

The chain couples TRBV4-1 to TRBJ2-7; D might be TRBD1 or TRBD2, each matching 6 bases. The sequencing sample was made of peripheral blood or thyroid tissue (not recorded which). This receptor was identified in a woman under 30 with Graves' hyperthyroidism. The CDR3 DNA sequence: TGCGCCAGCAGCCCGAGGGGGGCGGGGAATGCCTACGAGCAGTACTTC. Protein: CASSPRGAGNAYEQYF.